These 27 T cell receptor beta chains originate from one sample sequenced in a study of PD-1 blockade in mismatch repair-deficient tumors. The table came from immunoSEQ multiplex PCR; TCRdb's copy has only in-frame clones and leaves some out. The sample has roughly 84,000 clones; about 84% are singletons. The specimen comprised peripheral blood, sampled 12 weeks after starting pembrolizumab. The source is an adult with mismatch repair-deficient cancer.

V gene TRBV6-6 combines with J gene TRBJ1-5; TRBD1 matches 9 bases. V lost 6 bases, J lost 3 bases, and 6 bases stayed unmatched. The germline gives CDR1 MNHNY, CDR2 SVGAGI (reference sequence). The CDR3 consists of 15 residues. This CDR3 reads CASSDRDRANQPQHF. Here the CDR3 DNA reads TGTGCCAGCAGCGACCGGGACAGGGCCAATCAGCCCCAGCATTTT.

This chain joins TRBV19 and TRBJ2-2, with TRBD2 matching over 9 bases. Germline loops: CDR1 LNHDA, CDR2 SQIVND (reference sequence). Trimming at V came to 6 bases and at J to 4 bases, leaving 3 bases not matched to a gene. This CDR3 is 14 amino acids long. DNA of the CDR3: TGTGCCAGTAGGACTAGCGGACCCACCGGGGAGCTGTTTTTT. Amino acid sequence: CASRTSGPTGELFF.

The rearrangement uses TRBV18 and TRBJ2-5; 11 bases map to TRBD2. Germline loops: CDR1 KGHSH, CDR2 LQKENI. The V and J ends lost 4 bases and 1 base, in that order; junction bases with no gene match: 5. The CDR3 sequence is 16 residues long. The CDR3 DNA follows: TGTGCCAGCTCACTCGCACTAGCGGGAGTCCAAGAGACCCAGTACTTC. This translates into CASSLALAGVQETQYF.

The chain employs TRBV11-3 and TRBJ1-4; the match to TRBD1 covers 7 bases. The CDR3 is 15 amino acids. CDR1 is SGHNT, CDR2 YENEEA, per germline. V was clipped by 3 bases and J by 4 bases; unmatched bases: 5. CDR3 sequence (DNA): TGTGCCAGCAGCTTTCGGACAGGATTTAATGAAAAACTGTTTTTT. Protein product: CASSFRTGFNEKLFF.

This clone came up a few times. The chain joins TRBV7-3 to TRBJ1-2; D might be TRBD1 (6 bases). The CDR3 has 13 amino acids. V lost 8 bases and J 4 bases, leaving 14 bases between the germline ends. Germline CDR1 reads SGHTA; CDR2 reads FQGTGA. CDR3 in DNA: TGTGCCAGCGGCGGACAGACTGGCTATGGCTACACCTTC. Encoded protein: CASGGQTGYGYTF.

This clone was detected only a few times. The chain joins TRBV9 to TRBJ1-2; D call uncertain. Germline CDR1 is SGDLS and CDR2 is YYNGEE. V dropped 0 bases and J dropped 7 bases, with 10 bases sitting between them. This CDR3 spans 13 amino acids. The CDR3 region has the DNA TGTGCCAGCAGCGTAGAGGCAAGCCTTGGCTACACCTTC. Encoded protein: CASSVEASLGYTF.

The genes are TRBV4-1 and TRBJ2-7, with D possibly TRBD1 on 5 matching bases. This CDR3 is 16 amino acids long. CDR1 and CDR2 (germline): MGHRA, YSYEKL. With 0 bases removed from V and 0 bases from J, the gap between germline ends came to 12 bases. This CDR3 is CASSQDGHASSYEQYF. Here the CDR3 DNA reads TGCGCCAGCAGCCAAGATGGACACGCTTCCTCCTACGAGCAGTACTTC.

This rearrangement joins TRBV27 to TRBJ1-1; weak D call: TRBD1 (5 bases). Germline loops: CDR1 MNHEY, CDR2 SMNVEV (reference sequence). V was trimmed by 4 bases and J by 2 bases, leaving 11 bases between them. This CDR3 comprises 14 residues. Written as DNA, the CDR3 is TGTGCCAGCAGTTGGGACGGCCTAAACACTGAAGCTTTCTTT. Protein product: CASSWDGLNTEAFF.

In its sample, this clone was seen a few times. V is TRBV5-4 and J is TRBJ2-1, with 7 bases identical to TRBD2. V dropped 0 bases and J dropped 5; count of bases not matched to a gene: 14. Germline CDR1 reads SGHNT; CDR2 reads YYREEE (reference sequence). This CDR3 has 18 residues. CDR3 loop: CASSLGGRALYGNNEQFF. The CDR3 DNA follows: TGTGCCAGCAGCTTGGGGGGGAGGGCCTTATATGGGAACAATGAGCAGTTCTTC.

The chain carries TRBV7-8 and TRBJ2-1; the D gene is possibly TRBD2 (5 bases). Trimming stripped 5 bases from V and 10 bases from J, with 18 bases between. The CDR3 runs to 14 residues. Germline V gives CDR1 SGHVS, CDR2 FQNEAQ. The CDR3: CASSPPFRDSEQFF. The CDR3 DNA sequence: TGTGCCAGCAGCCCACCGTTCCGGGATTCGGAGCAGTTCTTC.

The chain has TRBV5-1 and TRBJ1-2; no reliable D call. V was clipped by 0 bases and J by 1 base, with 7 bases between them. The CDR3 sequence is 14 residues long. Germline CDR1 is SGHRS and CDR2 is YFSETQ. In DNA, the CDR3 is TGCGCCAGCAGCTTGGTCGGCGATAACTATGGCTACACCTTC. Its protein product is CASSLVGDNYGYTF.

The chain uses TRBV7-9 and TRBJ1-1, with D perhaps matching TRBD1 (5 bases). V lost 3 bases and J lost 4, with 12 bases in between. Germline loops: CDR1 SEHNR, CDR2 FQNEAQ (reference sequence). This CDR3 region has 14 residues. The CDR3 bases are TGTGCCAGCAGCTTCCCGCCAGGGATCACTGAAGCTTTCTTT. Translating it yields CASSFPPGITEAFF.

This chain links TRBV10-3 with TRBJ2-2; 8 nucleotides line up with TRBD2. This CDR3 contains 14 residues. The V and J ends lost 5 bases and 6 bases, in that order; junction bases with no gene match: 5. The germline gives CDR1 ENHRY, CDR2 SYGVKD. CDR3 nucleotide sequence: TGTGCCATCAGTAAAAGCGGGAGAGCCGGGGAGCTGTTTTTT. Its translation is CAISKSGRAGELFF.

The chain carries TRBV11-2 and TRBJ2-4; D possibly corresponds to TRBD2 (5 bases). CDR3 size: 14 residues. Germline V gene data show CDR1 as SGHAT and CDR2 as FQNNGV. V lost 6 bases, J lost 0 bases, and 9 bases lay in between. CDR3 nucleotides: TGTGCCAGCAGGTCTGGACTAGCCAAAAACATTCAGTACTTC. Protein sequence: CASRSGLAKNIQYF.

Here the CDR3 DNA reads TGTGCCAGCAGGATTCAGGGGAGGATGAACACTGAAGCTTTCTTT. It is translated as CASRIQGRMNTEAFF. V and J are TRBV6-5 and TRBJ1-1; tentative D call: TRBD1 (6 bases). V shed 6 bases and J shed 0 bases, with 14 bases lying between them. The CDR3 is 15 amino acids. CDR1 and CDR2 (germline): MNHEY, SVGAGI.

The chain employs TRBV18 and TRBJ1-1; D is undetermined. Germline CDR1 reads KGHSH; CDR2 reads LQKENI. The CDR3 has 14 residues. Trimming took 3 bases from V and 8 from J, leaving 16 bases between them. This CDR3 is CASSPLSERVEAFF. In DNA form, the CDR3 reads TGTGCCAGCTCACCCCTCTCGGAAAGGGTAGAAGCTTTCTTT.

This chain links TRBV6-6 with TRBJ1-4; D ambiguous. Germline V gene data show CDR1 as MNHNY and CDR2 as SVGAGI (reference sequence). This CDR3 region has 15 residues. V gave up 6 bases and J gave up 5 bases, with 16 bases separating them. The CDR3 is CASSATAPPNEKLFF. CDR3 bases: TGTGCCAGCAGCGCGACCGCTCCCCCGAATGAAAAACTGTTTTTT.

The CDR3, as DNA: TGTGCCAGCAGTGCCTCTGGAAACACCATATATTTT. Its protein product is CASSASGNTIYF. The chain recombines TRBV2 with TRBJ1-3; D gene uncertain. The germline CDR1 and CDR2 sequences are SNHLY and FYNNEI. Trimming pared 4 bases from V and 0 bases from J, leaving 1 base between. This CDR3 has 12 amino acids.

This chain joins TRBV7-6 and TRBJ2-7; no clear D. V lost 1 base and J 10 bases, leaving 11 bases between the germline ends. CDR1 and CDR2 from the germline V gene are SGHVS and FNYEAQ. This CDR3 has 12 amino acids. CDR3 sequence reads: CASSLDYYGQYF. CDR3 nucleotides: TGTGCCAGCAGCTTAGACTATTACGGTCAGTACTTC. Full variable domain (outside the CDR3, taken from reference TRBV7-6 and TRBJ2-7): GAGVSQSPRYKVTKRGQDVALRCDPISGHVSLYWYRQALGQGPEFLTYFNYEAQQDKSGLPNDRFSAERPEGSISTLTIQRTEQRDSAMYRCASSLDYYGQYFGPGTRLTVT.

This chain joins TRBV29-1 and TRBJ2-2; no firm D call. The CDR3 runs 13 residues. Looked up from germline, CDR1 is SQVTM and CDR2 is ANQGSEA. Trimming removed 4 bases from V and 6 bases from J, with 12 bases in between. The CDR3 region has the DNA TGCAGCGTTGCCCGGGTTGGGGCCGGGGAGCTGTTTTTT. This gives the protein CSVARVGAGELFF.

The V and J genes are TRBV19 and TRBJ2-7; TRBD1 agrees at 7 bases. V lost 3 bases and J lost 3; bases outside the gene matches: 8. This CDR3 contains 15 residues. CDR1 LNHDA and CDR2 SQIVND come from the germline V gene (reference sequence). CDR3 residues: CASSISGTEIYEQYF. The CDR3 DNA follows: TGTGCCAGTAGTATCAGTGGGACAGAGATCTACGAGCAGTACTTC.

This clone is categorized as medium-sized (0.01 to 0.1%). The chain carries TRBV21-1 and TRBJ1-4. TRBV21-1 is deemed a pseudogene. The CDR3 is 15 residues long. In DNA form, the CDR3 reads TGTGCCAGCAGCAAAGGAGCACACTCAGAGGAAAAACTGTTTTTT. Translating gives CASSKGAHSEEKLFF.

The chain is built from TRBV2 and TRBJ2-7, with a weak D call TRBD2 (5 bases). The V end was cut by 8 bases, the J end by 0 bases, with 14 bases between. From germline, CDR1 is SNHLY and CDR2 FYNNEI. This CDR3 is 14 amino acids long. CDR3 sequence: CASQRGFNSYEQYF. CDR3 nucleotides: TGTGCCAGCCAGCGAGGGTTTAACTCCTACGAGCAGTACTTC.

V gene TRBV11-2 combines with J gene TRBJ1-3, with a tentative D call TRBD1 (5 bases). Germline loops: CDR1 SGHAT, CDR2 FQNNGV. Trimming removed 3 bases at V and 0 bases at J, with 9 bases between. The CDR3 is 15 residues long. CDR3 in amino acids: CASSFDSGSGNTIYF. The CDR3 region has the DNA TGTGCCAGCAGCTTTGACAGTGGCTCTGGAAACACCATATATTTT.

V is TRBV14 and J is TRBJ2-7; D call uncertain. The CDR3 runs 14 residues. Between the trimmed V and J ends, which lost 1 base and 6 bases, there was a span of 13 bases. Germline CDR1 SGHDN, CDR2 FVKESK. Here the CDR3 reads CASSQGTITGEQYF. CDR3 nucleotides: TGTGCCAGCAGCCAAGGTACGATAACCGGCGAGCAGTACTTC.

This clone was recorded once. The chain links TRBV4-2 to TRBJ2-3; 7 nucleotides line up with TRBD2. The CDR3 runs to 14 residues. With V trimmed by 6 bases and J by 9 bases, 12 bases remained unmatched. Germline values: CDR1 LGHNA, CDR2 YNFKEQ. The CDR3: CASSPGTNRGTQYF. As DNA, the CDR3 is TGTGCCAGCAGTCCCGGGACTAACCGTGGCACGCAGTATTTT.

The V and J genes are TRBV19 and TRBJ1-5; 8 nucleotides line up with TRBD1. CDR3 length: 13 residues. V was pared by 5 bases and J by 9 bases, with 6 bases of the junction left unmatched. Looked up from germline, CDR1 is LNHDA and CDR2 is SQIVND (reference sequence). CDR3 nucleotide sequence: TGTGCCAGTAGTCCGGGACAGGCCGGGCCCCAGCATTTT. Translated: CASSPGQAGPQHF.